This TCR beta chain comes out of a study of T cells after yellow fever vaccination. Only a few counts were recorded for this clonotype. Using its own MiXCR run on the 5' RACE reads, TCRdb lists one record per CDR3 protein. The sample comprises approximately 340,000 distinct CDR3 sequences, about 9.5% of which are singletons, and about a sixth rests with the top ten. Losses at the gene ends were 0 bases for V and 10 bases for J; bases not matched to a gene: 2. Germline V gene sequence: CDR1 MGHRA, CDR2 YSYEKL. This CDR3 region has 14 residues. The starting material was PBMCs, obtained on the day of the first yellow fever vaccination. The chain recombines TRBV4-1 with TRBJ1-6, with 8 positions matching TRBD1. The clonotype originates from a man between 18 and 35 years old who received the YFV17D yellow fever vaccine. The CDR3 spells CASSQEDRASPLHF. The CDR3 coding sequence is TGCGCCAGCAGCCAAGAGGACAGGGCCTCACCCCTCCACTTT.